Below, 25 T cell receptor beta chains from the same sample are listed, as sequenced in a study of identical twins' blood T cells. Each CDR3 protein gets one entry after TCRdb re-called the 5' RACE reads with MiXCR. The sample carries fewer than 450,000 distinct CDR3 sequences, roughly 27% recorded once. The sequencing sample was made of PBMCs. These TCRs come from a woman aged 18-55 years in good health.

In regard to this clonotype: A much more abundant neighbour one base away suggests this may be a read error. The chain employs TRBV29-1 and TRBJ2-1, with D unclear. With 8 bases removed from V and 9 bases from J, the gap between germline ends came to 11 bases. CDR1 SQVTM and CDR2 ANQGSEA come from the germline V gene. CDR3 length: 10 amino acids. In DNA, the CDR3 is TGCAGCTCCGAAATTCTTGAGCAGTTCTTC. Its translation: CSSEILEQFF.

CDR3 region: CASSARTETRFEEETQYF. The CDR3 bases are TGTGCCAGCAGCGCGCGTACCGAGACACGCTTCGAGGAAGAGACCCAGTACTTC. The chain couples TRBV3-1 to TRBJ2-5; D remains unclear. The germline V gene encodes CDR1 LGHDT and CDR2 YNNKEL (reference sequence). V was pared by 5 bases and J by 3 bases, with 25 bases between. The CDR3 consists of 18 residues.

This chain connects TRBV7-9 to TRBJ1-3; D might be TRBD1 (6 bases). Germline CDR1 is SEHNR and CDR2 is FQNEAQ (reference sequence). This CDR3 is built from 16 residues. Deletions cut 5 bases from V and 0 bases from J, with 14 bases between. The CDR3 nucleotides read TGTGCCAGCAGCCCCGGACAGAGTTTCTCTGGAAACACCATATATTTT. This codes for CASSPGQSFSGNTIYF.

The table lists this clonotype with a few counts. V and J are TRBV29-1 and TRBJ1-5; D ambiguous. This CDR3 comprises 13 residues. Trimming took 5 bases from V and 5 from J, leaving 13 bases between them. The germline CDR1 and CDR2 sequences are SQVTM and ANQGSEA. CDR3 protein: CSVSGEVDQPQHF. The CDR3 DNA sequence: TGCAGCGTTAGCGGGGAGGTGGATCAGCCCCAGCATTTT.

This chain's CDR3 is CSVERTNTGELFF. For the CDR3, the DNA is TGCAGCGTTGAGCGGACGAACACCGGGGAGCTGTTTTTT. The chain links TRBV29-1 to TRBJ2-2; D not certain. The germline V and J ends were trimmed by 3 bases and 0 bases, with 5 bases remaining between them. CDR3 size: 13 residues. Germline V gene sequence: CDR1 SQVTM, CDR2 ANQGSEA.

For this clonotype: Without the conserved terminal phenylalanine or tryptophan, this CDR3 likely stems from a read error. V is TRBV28 and J is TRBJ2-4; D is uncertain. The CDR3 loop spans 13 amino acids. Germline loops: CDR1 MDHEN, CDR2 SYDVKM. Here the CDR3 reads CAGSWQAVNIQYV. In nucleotides, the CDR3 is TGTGCCGGCAGTTGGCAGGCGGTAAACATTCAGTACGTC.

This clonotype was seen only a few times. The genes are TRBV29-1 and TRBJ2-1, with TRBD2 as a possible D gene (5 bases). V dropped 7 bases and J dropped 6 bases, with 13 bases sitting between them. CDR1 is SQVTM, CDR2 ANQGSEA, per germline. This CDR3 contains 12 residues. The CDR3 sequence: CSAVHGVNEQFF. In nucleotides, the CDR3 is TGCAGCGCGGTACACGGGGTCAATGAGCAGTTCTTC.

The rearrangement joins TRBV5-1 to TRBJ1-3; possible D gene TRBD1, 5 bases. The length of the CDR3 is 12 residues. Looked up from germline, CDR1 is SGHRS and CDR2 is YFSETQ. The V end lost 3 bases, the J end lost 8 bases, and 9 bases lay between the germline ends. The CDR3 protein is CASSSWGDTIYF. The CDR3 bases are TGCGCCAGCAGCTCGTGGGGGGACACCATATATTTT. The whole variable domain, filled in from reference TRBV5-1 and TRBJ1-3, reads KAGVTQTPRYLIKTRGQQVTLSCSPISGHRSVSWYQQTPGQGLQFLFEYFSETQRNKGNFPGRFSGRQFSNSRSEMNVSTLELGDSALYLCASSSWGDTIYFGEGSWLTVV.

This clonotype was seen only a few times. This chain uses TRBV20-1 with TRBJ1-2, with 8 bases lining up with TRBD1. The J segment lost 5 bases and the V segment lost 5 bases, leaving 7 bases of the junction unmatched. Germline values: CDR1 DFQATT, CDR2 SNEGSKA (reference sequence). This CDR3 has 13 amino acids. Here the CDR3 DNA reads TGCAGTGCTTACCCAGGGGGCGCTTATGGCTACACCTTC. Residues: CSAYPGGAYGYTF.

The CDR3 DNA reads as TGTGCCAGCAGTGAAAGACCAGGTGGGTATCAGCCCCAGCATTTT. Protein sequence: CASSERPGGYQPQHF. V usage is TRBV2 and J usage is TRBJ1-5; D not resolved. V was shortened by 2 bases and J by 5 bases, with 13 bases between the two germline ends. This CDR3 has 15 residues. Germline-derived CDR1 and CDR2 are SNHLY and FYNNEI.

CDR3 DNA: TGTGCCAGCAGGAGTTGGGGGGGGATCACGGATACGCAGTATTTT. Translation: CASRSWGGITDTQYF. The V call is TRBV11-2, the J call TRBJ2-3; TRBD2 matches 7 bases. This CDR3 spans 15 amino acids. The V gene's germline CDR1 is SGHAT and CDR2 FQNNGV. Trimming cost V 6 bases and J 6 bases; bases outside gene matches: 12.

V and J are TRBV7-9 and TRBJ1-1, with D possibly matching TRBD1 (6 bases). The CDR3 covers 14 residues. Germline-derived CDR1 and CDR2 are SEHNR and FQNEAQ (reference sequence). V lost 5 bases to trimming and J lost 1 base, with 11 bases between them. CDR3 bases: TGTGCCAGCAGCATTGGACAGTCGAACACTGAAGCTTTCTTT. Translation: CASSIGQSNTEAFF.

The chain has TRBV5-1 and TRBJ1-1; D call uncertain. V lost 1 base and J lost 9, with 19 bases in between. The CDR3 loop spans 15 amino acids. From germline, CDR1 is SGHRS and CDR2 YFSETQ. The DNA of the CDR3 is TGCGCCAGCAGCTTGACGTCCGCCGGCAATGCTAAAGCTTTCTTT. It codes for CASSLTSAGNAKAFF.

V gene TRBV7-9 combines with J gene TRBJ1-4; D is undetermined. The CDR3 extends over 15 amino acids. Trimming took off 1 base at V and 8 bases at J, with 14 bases between the two ends. Looked up from germline, CDR1 is SEHNR and CDR2 is FQNEAQ (reference sequence). DNA for the CDR3: TGTGCCAGCAGCTTAGGGACCCGGCGTGAGGAAAAACTGTTTTTT. It encodes CASSLGTRREEKLFF. Filled out from reference TRBV7-9 and TRBJ1-4, the complete variable domain reads DTGVSQNPRHKITKRGQNVTFRCDPISEHNRLYWYRQTLGQGPEFLTYFQNEAQLEKSRLLSDRFSAERPKGSFSTLEIQRTEQGDSAMYLCASSLGTRREEKLFFGSGTQLSVL.

The CDR3, as DNA: TGTGCCAGCAGCCGTGATCCTGCGGGGCACCTCTATGGCTACACCTTC. As protein: CASSRDPAGHLYGYTF. This chain links TRBV3-1 with TRBJ1-2; possibly TRBD1 for D (5 bases). Trimming stripped 4 bases from V and 4 bases from J, with 19 bases between. Germline V gene sequence: CDR1 LGHDT, CDR2 YNNKEL (reference sequence). The CDR3 loop spans 16 amino acids.

The sample holds a few counts of this clonotype. The V and J genes are TRBV20-1 and TRBJ1-1; TRBD1 matches at 7 bases. With 7 bases clipped from V and 8 bases from J, the junction kept 4 bases outside the gene matches. The CDR3 extends over 10 amino acids. CDR1 is DFQATT, CDR2 SNEGSKA, per germline (reference sequence). The CDR3 sequence is CSGRDREAFF. CDR3 DNA sequence: TGCAGTGGTAGGGACAGAGAAGCTTTCTTT.

The chain couples TRBV5-1 to TRBJ1-1, with a weak D call TRBD1 (6 bases). CDR3 length: 13 amino acids. Germline V gene sequence: CDR1 SGHRS, CDR2 YFSETQ. V lost 2 bases and J lost 5, with 10 bases in between. CDR3 amino acids: CASSFLGQTEAFF. The CDR3 coding sequence is TGCGCCAGCAGCTTCCTCGGACAGACTGAAGCTTTCTTT. Looking up the rest from reference TRBV5-1 and TRBJ1-1 gives the full variable domain: KAGVTQTPRYLIKTRGQQVTLSCSPISGHRSVSWYQQTPGQGLQFLFEYFSETQRNKGNFPGRFSGRQFSNSRSEMNVSTLELGDSALYLCASSFLGQTEAFFGQGTRLTVV.

V and J are TRBV20-1 and TRBJ2-3; 7 positions match TRBD1. The CDR3 loop spans 13 amino acids. Germline V lookup: CDR1 DFQATT, CDR2 SNEGSKA (reference sequence). Unmatched junction bases numbered 7, after V lost 4 bases and J lost 6 bases. The CDR3 loop reads CSATRQGMDTQYF. DNA for the CDR3: TGCAGTGCTACTAGACAGGGAATGGATACGCAGTATTTT.

The chain joins TRBV29-1 to TRBJ1-2; 9 bases fit TRBD1. The CDR3 extends over 13 amino acids. The J segment lost 2 bases and the V segment lost 6 bases, leaving 4 bases of the junction unmatched. The V gene's germline CDR1 is SQVTM and CDR2 ANQGSEA. This chain's CDR3 is CSVGQGANYGYTF. CDR3 bases: TGCAGCGTGGGACAGGGAGCGAACTATGGCTACACCTTC.

Only a few counts were recorded for this clonotype. The rearrangement uses TRBV27 and TRBJ1-2, with TRBD1 identical over 8 bases. Germline V gene data show CDR1 as MNHEY and CDR2 as SMNVEV (reference sequence). The CDR3 is made up of 15 amino acids. V lost 4 bases to trimming and J lost 4 bases; unmatched junction nucleotides: 8. The CDR3 DNA sequence: TGTGCCAGCAGTTCATCCGGGACAGGCTTCTATGGCTACACCTTC. Its protein is CASSSSGTGFYGYTF.

The chain joins TRBV29-1 to TRBJ1-2; D gene uncertain. V was trimmed by 6 bases and J by 2 bases, leaving 10 bases between them. Germline V gene sequence: CDR1 SQVTM, CDR2 ANQGSEA. The CDR3 contains 12 residues. The CDR3, as DNA: TGCAGCGTACTGGACGGGAACTATGGCTACACCTTC. Translation: CSVLDGNYGYTF.

The V and J genes are TRBV12-5 and TRBJ2-2; D is undetermined. From germline, CDR1 is LGHNT and CDR2 FRNRAP. The CDR3 runs to 12 residues. The ends were cut back, 6 bases at V and 4 bases at J, with 6 bases in the middle. The CDR3 DNA reads as TGTGCTAGTGGCAGGATCACCGGGGAGCTGTTTTTT. Protein product: CASGRITGELFF.

This clonotype was detected a few times. The chain is built from TRBV7-9 and TRBJ1-4; 7 bases match TRBD1. CDR1 is SEHNR, CDR2 FQNEAQ, per germline (reference sequence). The CDR3 loop spans 15 amino acids. J lost 3 bases, V lost 3 bases, and 4 bases had no gene match. The CDR3 reads CASSFTRGSNEKLFF. CDR3 in DNA: TGTGCCAGCAGCTTCACCAGGGGGTCTAATGAAAAACTGTTTTTT.

This clonotype appeared a few times. This sequence joins TRBV5-1 and TRBJ2-7; 10 nucleotides match TRBD1. The length of the CDR3 is 13 residues. After removal of 5 bases from V and 7 bases from J, the junction contained 6 bases not matched to a gene. Germline CDR1 reads SGHRS; CDR2 reads YFSETQ. The CDR3 loop reads CASRFRDRGEQYF. For the CDR3, the DNA is TGCGCCAGCAGATTCCGGGACAGGGGAGAGCAGTACTTC.

The chain links TRBV27 to TRBJ2-2; D may correspond to TRBD1 or TRBD2 (6 bases each). The CDR3 is 17 residues long. The germline V gene has CDR1 MNHEY and CDR2 SMNVEV (reference sequence). V lost 4 bases and J 1 base, leaving 16 bases between the germline ends. The DNA for the CDR3 is TGTGCCAGCAGTTCATACAGGGCGGAGGGGAACACCGGGGAGCTGTTTTTT. As protein: CASSSYRAEGNTGELFF.